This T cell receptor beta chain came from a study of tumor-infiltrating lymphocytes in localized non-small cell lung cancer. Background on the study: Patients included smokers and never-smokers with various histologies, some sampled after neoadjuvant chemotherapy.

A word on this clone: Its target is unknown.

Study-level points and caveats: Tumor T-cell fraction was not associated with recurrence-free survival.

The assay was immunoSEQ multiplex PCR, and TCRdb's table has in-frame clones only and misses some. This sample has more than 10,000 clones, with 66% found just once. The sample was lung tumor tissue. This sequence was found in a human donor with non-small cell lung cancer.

The CDR3 loop reads CASSSAANTEAFF. The CDR3 bases are TGTGCCAGCAGCTCGGCGGCGAACACTGAAGCTTTCTTT. V is TRBV7-9 and J is TRBJ1-1; D not resolved. With 4 bases removed from V and 1 base from J, the gap between germline ends came to 7 bases. This CDR3 has 13 residues. Germline-derived CDR1 and CDR2 are SEHNR and FQNEAQ (reference sequence).